These 26 T cell receptor beta chains share one sample of origin, sequenced in a study of blood T cells in healthy people across ages. The use of a sample-barcoded 5' primer and a J-beta primer mix characterized a second PCR of about 7 to 12 cycles. TCRdb redid the calling of the 5' RACE reads with MiXCR, one entry per CDR3 protein. The profile shows 710,000 or so distinct CDR3 sequences, 20% to 25% of them singletons. Sample: blood. The source is a man in his 70s in good health.

This clonotype appeared a few times. The genes are TRBV20-1 and TRBJ2-1; tentatively, D is TRBD1 or TRBD2 (5 bases each). Germline V gene data show CDR1 as DFQATT and CDR2 as SNEGSKA (reference sequence). V shed 6 bases and J shed 2 bases, with 14 bases lying between them. This CDR3 has 14 residues. The CDR3 DNA reads as TGCAGTGCCCCGTTAGGGACCGCCTACAATGAGCAGTTCTTC. Protein: CSAPLGTAYNEQFF.

V usage is TRBV9 and J usage is TRBJ2-1; TRBD2 agrees at 7 bases. CDR3 size: 17 residues. With V trimmed by 2 bases and J by 5 bases, 13 bases remained unmatched. Germline V gene lookup returns CDR1 SGDLS and CDR2 YYNGEE. This CDR3 reads CASSVETRDYAHNEQFF. The CDR3 nucleotides are TGTGCCAGCAGCGTCGAAACTCGGGACTACGCCCACAATGAGCAGTTCTTC.

This clonotype was counted only a few times. The CDR3: CATSGRGVNEQYF. DNA for the CDR3: TGTGCCACCAGTGGAAGGGGCGTTAACGAGCAGTACTTC. The chain recombines TRBV24-1 with TRBJ2-1; maybe TRBD1 (5 bases). The closer fit of TRBJ2-7 to the DNA end suggests the J call may be wrong. This CDR3 contains 13 residues. Germline V CDR1 and CDR2: KGHDR, SFDVKD.

This clonotype was recorded a few times. A read error may produce the germline difference seen at one junction end. J is TRBJ2-5 and V is TRBV7-7; 7 positions match TRBD2. Germline V gives CDR1 SSHAT, CDR2 FNYEAQ (reference sequence). The length of the CDR3 is 16 residues. The CDR3 spells CDSSLEPSWGGETQYF. Written as DNA, the CDR3 is TGTGACAGCAGCTTAGAGCCTAGCTGGGGGGGAGAGACCCAGTACTTC. Complete variable domain (other parts from reference TRBV7-7 and TRBJ2-5): GAGVSQSPRYKVTKRGQDVTLRCDPISSHATLYWYQQALGQGPEFLTYFNYEAQPDKSGLPSDRFSAERPEGSISTLTIQRTEQRDSAMYRCDSSLEPSWGGETQYFGPGTRLLVL.

This clonotype was recorded a few times. V and J are TRBV2 and TRBJ2-3; 7 nucleotides agree with TRBD2. V lost 7 bases and J lost 4; bases outside the gene matches: 8. The CDR3 loop spans 14 amino acids. Looked up from germline, CDR1 is SNHLY and CDR2 is FYNNEI. The chain's CDR3 is CASKGGSTADTQYF. The CDR3 DNA reads as TGTGCCAGCAAAGGCGGGAGTACGGCAGATACGCAGTATTTT.

The chain combines TRBV19 with TRBJ2-4; 8 bases are a match to TRBD2. V shed 6 bases and J 0 bases; nucleotides not matched to a gene: 7. Per germline, CDR1 LNHDA and CDR2 SQIVND (reference sequence). This CDR3 is 16 amino acids long. The CDR3 protein is CASRSGTSRAKNIQYF. The CDR3 nucleotides are TGTGCCAGTAGATCCGGGACTAGTAGAGCCAAAAACATTCAGTACTTC.

Ten or more counts support this clonotype. This chain connects TRBV29-1 to TRBJ2-7; D unclear. Germline V gene lookup returns CDR1 SQVTM and CDR2 ANQGSEA. Trimming pared 4 bases from V and 6 bases from J, leaving 10 bases between. This CDR3 comprises 11 residues. The CDR3 protein is CSVGGLTEQYF. DNA of the CDR3: TGCAGCGTTGGAGGATTGACCGAGCAGTACTTC.

The rearrangement links TRBV7-9 to TRBJ1-6; TRBD1 matches at 7 bases. Germline V CDR1 and CDR2: SEHNR, FQNEAQ (reference sequence). Trimming removed 6 bases from V and 5 bases from J; junction bases left unmatched: 13. The CDR3 contains 17 residues. In DNA form, the CDR3 reads TGTGCCAGCAGATCCTGGACAGGAGGTTCTCATAATTCACCCCTCCACTTT. It is translated as CASRSWTGGSHNSPLHF.

The rearrangement uses TRBV18 and TRBJ2-5; TRBD1 aligns across 9 bases. The CDR3 has 15 amino acids. Trimming took 3 bases from V and 4 from J; bases not matched to a gene: 6. In germline, CDR1 is KGHSH, CDR2 LQKENI. This CDR3 is CASSPGQGPGETQYF. CDR3 coding DNA: TGTGCCAGCTCACCGGGACAGGGCCCTGGAGAGACCCAGTACTTC.

The chain combines TRBV7-2 with TRBJ2-3; no definite D call. Trimming left V 1 base short and J 3 bases short, with 14 bases between. There are 16 residues in the CDR3. Per germline, CDR1 SGHTA and CDR2 FQGNSA. CDR3 DNA: TGTGCCAGCAGCTTAGATTCGCGTAGAGGAACAGATACGCAGTATTTT. It encodes CASSLDSRRGTDTQYF.

This clonotype was counted between two and nine times. The chain carries TRBV20-1 and TRBJ2-4; a weak D match, TRBD1 (6 bases). Germline V lookup: CDR1 DFQATT, CDR2 SNEGSKA (reference sequence). The V and J ends lost 4 bases and 0 bases respectively, with 13 bases between them. This CDR3 is 15 amino acids long. The CDR3 spells CSANDRQGAKNIQYF. The CDR3 nucleotides read TGCAGTGCTAACGACAGGCAGGGAGCCAAAAACATTCAGTACTTC.

V and J are TRBV10-2 and TRBJ2-7; tentative D call: TRBD1 (7 bases). This CDR3 comprises 15 residues. The germline V gene encodes CDR1 WSHSY and CDR2 SAAADI. The V gene lost 7 bases and the J gene lost 4 bases, with 20 bases spanning the gap. CDR3 sequence reads: CASKDRLLAWYEQYF. CDR3 in DNA: TGCGCCAGCAAGGACAGGCTACTAGCATGGTACGAGCAGTACTTC.

This clonotype occurred a few times. The gene calls are TRBV12-3 or TRBV12-4 and TRBJ1-1, with D tentatively TRBD1 (6 bases). The germline V and J ends were trimmed by 3 bases and 2 bases, with 10 bases remaining between them. CDR3 length equals 14 residues. CDR3 sequence: CASSFLGGNTEAFF. CDR3 DNA: TGTGCCAGCAGTTTTCTAGGGGGAAACACTGAAGCTTTCTTT.

In its sample, this clonotype was seen a few times. The chain links TRBV6-7 to TRBJ2-5; a weak D match, TRBD2 (5 bases). The J call is in doubt because the DNA end fits TRBJ2-1 better. TRBV6-7 is noted as an ORF with a role that remains uncertain. The CDR3 length is 13 residues. Here the CDR3 reads CASSYPRGSEQFF. For the CDR3, the DNA is TGTGCCAGCAGTTACCCACGGGGAAGTGAGCAGTTCTTC.

The chain is built from TRBV6-2 or TRBV6-3 and TRBJ2-1, with TRBD2 matching 7 bases. V gave up 2 bases and J gave up 7 bases; unmatched junction bases: 5. The CDR3 covers 14 residues. Looked up from germline, CDR1 is MNHEY and CDR2 is SVGEGT. The CDR3 DNA is TGTGCCAGCAGTTACAGGTGGGAGGGGAATGAGCAGTTCTTC. As protein: CASSYRWEGNEQFF.

This chain joins TRBV9 and TRBJ2-1, with 8 positions matching TRBD1. The CDR3 is made up of 17 amino acids. Germline V gene sequence: CDR1 SGDLS, CDR2 YYNGEE. After removal of 1 base from V and 3 bases from J, the junction contained 9 bases not matched to a gene. The CDR3 DNA reads as TGTGCCAGCAGCGTATCATACGGACAGGGCTTCTACAATGAGCAGTTCTTC. Protein sequence: CASSVSYGQGFYNEQFF.

This clonotype was counted only a few times. This chain links TRBV5-1 with TRBJ2-7; no clear D. The germline V and J ends were trimmed by 1 base and 5 bases, with 4 bases remaining between them. Looked up from germline, CDR1 is SGHRS and CDR2 is YFSETQ. This CDR3 comprises 11 residues. Here the CDR3 DNA reads TGCGCCAGCAGCTTGTACCACGAGCAGTACTTC. Protein: CASSLYHEQYF.

J is TRBJ2-5 and V is TRBV7-6; TRBD2 matches at 14 bases. The DNA end favors TRBJ2-1, so the J call may be wrong. This CDR3 region has 16 residues. Looked up from germline, CDR1 is SGHVS and CDR2 is FNYEAQ. CDR3 residues: CASSRGLAGGLGEQFF. The CDR3 DNA is TGTGCCAGCAGCCGAGGACTAGCGGGAGGTCTAGGAGAGCAGTTCTTC.

The V gene is TRBV7-2, the J gene TRBJ1-1, with D unresolved. Looked up from germline, CDR1 is SGHTA and CDR2 is FQGNSA. The CDR3 totals 13 residues. The ends were cut back, 5 bases at V and 5 bases at J, with 12 bases in the middle. Written as DNA, the CDR3 is TGTGCCAGCAGCAGGGCTGGGTTGACTGAAGCTTTCTTT. The encoded protein is CASSRAGLTEAFF.

This clonotype was picked up many times. The chain joins TRBV6-2 or TRBV6-3 to TRBJ1-1; 8 nucleotides line up with TRBD1. The length of the CDR3 is 15 residues. Germline V gene data show CDR1 as MNHEY and CDR2 as SVGEGT. V lost 5 bases and J lost 1; bases outside the gene matches: 6. This chain's CDR3 is CASSGAGTGNTEAFF. The CDR3 DNA is TGTGCCAGCAGTGGTGCCGGGACAGGGAACACTGAAGCTTTCTTT.

The CDR3 bases are TGTGCCAGCAGTTTGAGGACTAGCGGGGGGGCCTCCTACAATGAGCAGTTCTTC. Translation gives CASSLRTSGGASYNEQFF. This rearrangement joins TRBV12-3 or TRBV12-4 to TRBJ2-1, with 15 bases matching TRBD2. The length of the CDR3 is 18 residues. V trimming: 3 bases; J trimming: 0 bases; junction bases outside the gene matches: 3.

The J gene is TRBJ2-5, the V gene TRBV20-1, with 8 bases lining up with TRBD2. The assigned J gene may be wrong: the sequence end matches TRBJ2-1 better. Germline V gives CDR1 DFQATT, CDR2 SNEGSKA (reference sequence). The CDR3 totals 13 residues. In DNA form, the CDR3 reads TGCAGTGCAGAGAAGGGACTAGGGTCTGAGCAGTTCTTC. This codes for CSAEKGLGSEQFF.

The V gene is TRBV28, the J gene TRBJ2-7; 7 positions agree with TRBD1. V dropped 3 bases and J dropped 2; count of bases not matched to a gene: 4. The V gene's germline CDR1 is MDHEN and CDR2 SYDVKM. CDR3 length: 14 amino acids. The CDR3 DNA reads as TGTGCCAGCAGTTTGACAGGGTCAGCCTACGAGCAGTACTTC. This gives the protein CASSLTGSAYEQYF.

This clonotype appeared a few times. The chain uses TRBV4-1 and TRBJ1-1, with 8 bases identical to TRBD1. CDR1 MGHRA and CDR2 YSYEKL come from the germline V gene. Trimming removed 4 bases from V and 1 base from J; junction bases left unmatched: 8. The CDR3 is made up of 16 amino acids. The CDR3 region has the DNA TGCGCCAGCAGCCCTATCGTAACAGGGGGGAACACTGAAGCTTTCTTT. This encodes CASSPIVTGGNTEAFF.

This clonotype has at least ten counts. The chain couples TRBV7-2 to TRBJ2-3; D may be TRBD2 (6 bases). CDR1 SGHTA and CDR2 FQGNSA come from the germline V gene. This CDR3 spans 15 amino acids. V lost 5 bases and J 0 bases, leaving 12 bases between the germline ends. This CDR3 reads CASSAAGTSTDTQYF. The CDR3 region has the DNA TGTGCCAGCAGCGCGGCCGGGACTAGCACAGATACGCAGTATTTT.

This clonotype occurred a few times. This sequence joins TRBV3-1 and TRBJ1-1; D is ambiguous. The CDR3 runs to 13 residues. Trimming took off 6 bases at V and 11 bases at J, with 19 bases between the two ends. Germline V gives CDR1 LGHDT, CDR2 YNNKEL (reference sequence). The CDR3 nucleotides read TGTGCCAGCAGAACCTCTACTGCTGGGGAGGCTTTCTTT. Its protein product is CASRTSTAGEAFF.